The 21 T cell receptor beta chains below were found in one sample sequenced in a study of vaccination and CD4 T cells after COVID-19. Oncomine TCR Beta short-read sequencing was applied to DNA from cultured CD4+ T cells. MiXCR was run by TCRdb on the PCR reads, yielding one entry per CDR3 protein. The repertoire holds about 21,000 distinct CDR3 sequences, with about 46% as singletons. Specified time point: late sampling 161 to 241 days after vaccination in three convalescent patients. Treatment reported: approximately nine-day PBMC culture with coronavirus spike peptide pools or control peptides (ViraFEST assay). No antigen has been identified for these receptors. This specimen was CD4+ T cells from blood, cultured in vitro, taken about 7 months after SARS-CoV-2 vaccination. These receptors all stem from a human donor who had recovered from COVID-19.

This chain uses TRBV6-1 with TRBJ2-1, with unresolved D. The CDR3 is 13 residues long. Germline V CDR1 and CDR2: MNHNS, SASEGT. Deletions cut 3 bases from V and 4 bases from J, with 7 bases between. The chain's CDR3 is CASSDYKYNEQFF. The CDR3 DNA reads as TGTGCCAGCAGTGACTACAAATACAATGAGCAGTTCTTC.

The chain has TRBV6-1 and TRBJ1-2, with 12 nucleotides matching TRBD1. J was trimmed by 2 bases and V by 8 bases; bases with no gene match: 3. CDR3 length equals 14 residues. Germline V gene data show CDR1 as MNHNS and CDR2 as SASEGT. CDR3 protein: CASGGTGGNYGYTF. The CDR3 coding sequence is TGTGCCAGCGGGGGGACAGGGGGCAACTATGGCTACACCTTC.

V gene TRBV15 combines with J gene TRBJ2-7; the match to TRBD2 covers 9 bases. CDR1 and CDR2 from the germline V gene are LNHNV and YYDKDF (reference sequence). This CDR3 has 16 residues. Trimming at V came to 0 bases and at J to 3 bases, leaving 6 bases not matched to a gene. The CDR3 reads CATSRDLRAGGYEQYF. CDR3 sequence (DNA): TGTGCCACCAGCAGAGATCTCCGAGCGGGGGGCTACGAGCAGTACTTC.

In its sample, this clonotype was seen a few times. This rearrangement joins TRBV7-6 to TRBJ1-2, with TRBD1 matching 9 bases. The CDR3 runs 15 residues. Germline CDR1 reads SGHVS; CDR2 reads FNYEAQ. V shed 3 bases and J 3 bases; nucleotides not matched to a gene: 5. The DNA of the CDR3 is TGTGCCAGCAGCTTGGAGACAGGGGGGTACTATGGCTACACCTTC. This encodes CASSLETGGYYGYTF.

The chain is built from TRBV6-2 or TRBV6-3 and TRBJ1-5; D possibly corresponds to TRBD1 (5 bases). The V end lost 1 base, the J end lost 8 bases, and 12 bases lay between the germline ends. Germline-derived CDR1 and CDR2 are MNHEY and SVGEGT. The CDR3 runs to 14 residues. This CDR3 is CASSYYRGWEPQHF. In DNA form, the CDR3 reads TGTGCCAGCAGTTACTACCGGGGGTGGGAGCCCCAGCATTTT.

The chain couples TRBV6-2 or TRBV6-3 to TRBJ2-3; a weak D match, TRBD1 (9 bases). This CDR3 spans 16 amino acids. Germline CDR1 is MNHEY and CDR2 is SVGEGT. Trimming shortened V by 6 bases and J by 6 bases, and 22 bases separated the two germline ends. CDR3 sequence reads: CASSRGGTGRLDTQYF. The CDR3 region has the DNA TGTGCCAGCAGCCGGGGGGGGACAGGGCGTTTGGATACGCAGTATTTT.

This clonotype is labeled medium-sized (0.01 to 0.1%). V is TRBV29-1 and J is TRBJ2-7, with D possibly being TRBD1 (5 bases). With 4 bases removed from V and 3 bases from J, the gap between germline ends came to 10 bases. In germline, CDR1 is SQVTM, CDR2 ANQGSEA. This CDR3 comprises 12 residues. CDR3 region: CSVGPRVYEQYF. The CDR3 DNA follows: TGCAGCGTTGGGCCCAGGGTCTACGAGCAGTACTTC.

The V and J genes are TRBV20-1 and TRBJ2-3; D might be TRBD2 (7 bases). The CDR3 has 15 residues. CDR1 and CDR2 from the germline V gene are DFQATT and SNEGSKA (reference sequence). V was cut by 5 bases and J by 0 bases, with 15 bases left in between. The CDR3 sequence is CSAGGGGGSTDTQYF. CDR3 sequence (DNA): TGCAGTGCTGGGGGCGGCGGGGGCAGCACAGATACGCAGTATTTT.

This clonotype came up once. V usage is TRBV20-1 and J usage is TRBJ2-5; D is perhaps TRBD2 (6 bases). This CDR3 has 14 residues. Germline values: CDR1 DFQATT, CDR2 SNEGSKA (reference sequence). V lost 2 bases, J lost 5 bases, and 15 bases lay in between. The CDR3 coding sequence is TGCAGTGCTAGATCCACTGTCGGGGGTGAGACCCAGTACTTC. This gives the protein CSARSTVGGETQYF.

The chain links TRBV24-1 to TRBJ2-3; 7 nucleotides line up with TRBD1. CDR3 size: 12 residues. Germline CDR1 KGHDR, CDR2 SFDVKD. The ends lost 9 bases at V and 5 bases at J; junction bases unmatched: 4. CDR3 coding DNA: TGTGCCACCGGGACAGATATAGATACGCAGTATTTT. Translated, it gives CATGTDIDTQYF.

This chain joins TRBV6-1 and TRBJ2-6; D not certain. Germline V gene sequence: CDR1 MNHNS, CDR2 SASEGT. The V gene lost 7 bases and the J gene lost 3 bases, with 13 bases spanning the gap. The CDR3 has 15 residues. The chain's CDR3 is CASTPLGGGANVLTF. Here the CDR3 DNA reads TGTGCCAGCACCCCATTGGGTGGTGGGGCCAACGTCCTGACTTTC.

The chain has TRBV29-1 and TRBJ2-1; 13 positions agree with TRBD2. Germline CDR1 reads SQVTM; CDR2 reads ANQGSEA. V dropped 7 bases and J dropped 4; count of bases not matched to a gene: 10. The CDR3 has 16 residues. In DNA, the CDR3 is TGCAGCGGGTATGGGACTAGCGGGACAGGGTACAATGAGCAGTTCTTC. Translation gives CSGYGTSGTGYNEQFF.

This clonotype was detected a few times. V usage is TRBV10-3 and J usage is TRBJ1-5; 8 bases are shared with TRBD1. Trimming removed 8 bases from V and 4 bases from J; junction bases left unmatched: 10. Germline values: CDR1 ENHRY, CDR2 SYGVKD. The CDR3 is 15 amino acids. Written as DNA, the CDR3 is TGTGCCATCGGGGAAGGACAGGGAGGGAATCAGCCCCAGCATTTT. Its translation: CAIGEGQGGNQPQHF.

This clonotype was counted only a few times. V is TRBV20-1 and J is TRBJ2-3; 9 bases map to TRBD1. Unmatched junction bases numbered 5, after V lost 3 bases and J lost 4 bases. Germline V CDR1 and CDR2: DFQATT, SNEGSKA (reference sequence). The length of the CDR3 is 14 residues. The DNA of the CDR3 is TGCAGTGCTAGCGACAGGGGGATCGCAGATACGCAGTATTTT. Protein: CSASDRGIADTQYF.

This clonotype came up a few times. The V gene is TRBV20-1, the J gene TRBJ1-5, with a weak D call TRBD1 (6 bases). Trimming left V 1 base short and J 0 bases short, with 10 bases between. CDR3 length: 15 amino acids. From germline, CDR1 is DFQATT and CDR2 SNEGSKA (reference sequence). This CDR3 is CSARAQGISNQPQHF. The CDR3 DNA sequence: TGCAGTGCTAGAGCTCAGGGGATTAGCAATCAGCCCCAGCATTTT.

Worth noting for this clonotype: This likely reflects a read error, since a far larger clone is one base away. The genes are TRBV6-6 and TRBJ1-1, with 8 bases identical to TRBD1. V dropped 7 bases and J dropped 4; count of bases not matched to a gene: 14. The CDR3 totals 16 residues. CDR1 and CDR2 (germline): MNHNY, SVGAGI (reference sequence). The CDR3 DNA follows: TGTGCCAGCAATGGACTCTACAGGGGGGAGGGCACTGAAGCTTTCTTT. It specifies CASNGLYRGEGTEAFF.

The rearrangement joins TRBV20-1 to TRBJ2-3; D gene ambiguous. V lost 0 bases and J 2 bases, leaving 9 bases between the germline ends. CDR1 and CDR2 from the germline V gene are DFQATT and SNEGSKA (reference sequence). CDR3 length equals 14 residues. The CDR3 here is CSAREFAVTDTQYF. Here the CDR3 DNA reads TGCAGTGCTAGAGAATTCGCGGTCACAGATACGCAGTATTTT.

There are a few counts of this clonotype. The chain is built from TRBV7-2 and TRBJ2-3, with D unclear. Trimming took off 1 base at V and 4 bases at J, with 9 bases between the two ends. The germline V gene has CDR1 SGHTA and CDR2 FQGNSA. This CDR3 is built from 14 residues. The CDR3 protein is CASSLVEQADTQYF. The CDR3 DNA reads TGTGCCAGCAGCTTAGTGGAGCAGGCAGATACGCAGTATTTT.

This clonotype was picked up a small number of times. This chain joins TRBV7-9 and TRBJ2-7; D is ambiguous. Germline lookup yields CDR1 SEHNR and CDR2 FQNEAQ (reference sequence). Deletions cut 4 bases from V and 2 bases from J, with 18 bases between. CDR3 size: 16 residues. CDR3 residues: CASSSPQSPNPYEQYF. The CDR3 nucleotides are TGTGCCAGCAGCTCGCCACAGAGTCCAAACCCCTACGAGCAGTACTTC.

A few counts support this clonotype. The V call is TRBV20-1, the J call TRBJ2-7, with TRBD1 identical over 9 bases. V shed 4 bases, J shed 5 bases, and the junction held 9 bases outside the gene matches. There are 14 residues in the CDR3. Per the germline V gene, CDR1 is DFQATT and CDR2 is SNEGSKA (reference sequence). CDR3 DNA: TGCAGTGCTACCTACAGGGGGCTTGGGGACGAGCAGTACTTC. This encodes CSATYRGLGDEQYF.

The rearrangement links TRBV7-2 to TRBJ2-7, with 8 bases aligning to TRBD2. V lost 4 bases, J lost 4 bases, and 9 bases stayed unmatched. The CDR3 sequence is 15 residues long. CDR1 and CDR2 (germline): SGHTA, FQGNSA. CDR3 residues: CASSSQPGGEYEQYF. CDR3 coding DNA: TGTGCCAGCAGCTCGCAACCGGGAGGGGAGTACGAGCAGTACTTC.